The 3 T cell receptor beta chains given below trace back to one sample, sequenced in a study of regulatory T cells in long-lasting Graves disease. This sample's time point: newly diagnosed GD, antithyroid drugs for less than 3 months. PBMCs provided the RNA from which the TCR library was made. Building of the TCR beta libraries involved iRepertoire HTBI primers and Arm-PCR of CDR3 regions. Using its own MiXCR run on the multiplex PCR reads, TCRdb lists one record per CDR3 protein. Of fewer than 650,000 distinct CDR3 sequences in the sample, about 16% were seen once. These data also featured in a second study, about T cells in Graves' hyperthyroidism and ophthalmopathy.

Sequenced here: peripheral blood mononuclear cells (PBMCs), sampled at new diagnosis, from a patient treated with antithyroid drugs. The receptor source for this set is a woman aged 30 to 39 with Graves disease.

This chain uses TRBV7-2 with TRBJ1-4; D may be TRBD1 (6 bases). Per the germline V gene, CDR1 is SGHTA and CDR2 is FQGNSA. The V end was cut by 5 bases, the J end by 8 bases, with 15 bases between. This CDR3 is 14 amino acids long. The CDR3 is CASSLGGTGEKLFF. CDR3 in DNA: TGTGCCAGCAGCCTCGGGGGCACTGGCGAAAAACTGTTTTTT.

The V and J genes are TRBV18 and TRBJ1-6; perhaps TRBD1 as D (5 bases). The CDR3 is 16 residues long. Germline V gene sequence: CDR1 KGHSH, CDR2 LQKENI. The V end lost 3 bases, the J end lost 3 bases, and 12 bases lay between the germline ends. The CDR3 sequence: CASSPQGAGYNSPLHF. The CDR3 DNA reads as TGTGCCAGCTCACCCCAGGGAGCGGGCTATAATTCACCCCTCCACTTT.

This clonotype was seen repeatedly, ten times or more. The gene calls are TRBV28 and TRBJ1-5; D is unresolved. Trimming left V 7 bases short and J 6 bases short, with 10 bases between. The CDR3 is 12 amino acids. Germline V CDR1 and CDR2: MDHEN, SYDVKM. CDR3 sequence: CASNLAVQPQHF. In DNA, the CDR3 is TGTGCCAGCAACCTTGCCGTTCAGCCCCAGCATTTT.